A single sample gave rise to the 20 T cell receptor beta chains below, sequenced in a study of T cells in Graves' hyperthyroidism and ophthalmopathy. Amplification yielded TCR beta CDR3 regions, with RNA transcripts as the source. RT-PCR in the first round (using the HTBI primer set) targeted the TCR CDR3. TCRdb re-called the multiplex PCR reads through MiXCR, storing one row per CDR3 protein. The sample lists 800,000 or so distinct CDR3 sequences; roughly 37% were seen once. The material sequenced was blood. The receptors were gathered from a young man with Graves' hyperthyroidism.

Worth noting for this clonotype: Since a much larger clone is just one base distant, this may be a read error. The CDR3 reads CASGTPDSPPHF. The CDR3 coding sequence is TGTGCCAGTGGGACACCCGATTCACCCCCCCACTTT. The chain carries TRBV10-3 and TRBJ1-6, with D perhaps TRBD1 (6 bases). Germline values: CDR1 ENHRY, CDR2 SYGVKD. There are 12 residues in the CDR3.

The table lists this clonotype with a count of one. The chain recombines TRBV29-1 with TRBJ2-2; D is perhaps TRBD2 (5 bases). CDR1 is SQVTM, CDR2 ANQGSEA, per germline. With 7 bases removed from V and 5 bases from J, the gap between germline ends came to 11 bases. This CDR3 comprises 12 residues. The chain's CDR3 is CSGRRGTGELFF. CDR3 in DNA: TGCAGCGGGAGGAGAGGGACCGGGGAGCTGTTTTTT.

This clonotype has a count of ten or more. The chain employs TRBV6-5 and TRBJ2-7; D remains ambiguous. The CDR3 extends over 10 amino acids. CDR1 and CDR2 (germline): MNHEY, SVGAGI. The V gene lost 10 bases and the J gene lost 6 bases, with 10 bases spanning the gap. For the CDR3, the DNA is TGTGCCACGTCAGACACCGAGCAGTACTTC. This sequence encodes CATSDTEQYF.

V and J are TRBV20-1 and TRBJ2-7, with TRBD1 matching 7 bases. The junction had 10 bases not matched to a gene; V was cut back by 5 bases and J by 0 bases. The length of the CDR3 is 15 residues. The germline gives CDR1 DFQATT, CDR2 SNEGSKA (reference sequence). CDR3 in amino acids: CSAGTGTVLSYEQYF. CDR3 sequence (DNA): TGCAGTGCTGGCACCGGGACAGTCCTCTCCTACGAGCAGTACTTC.

The chain combines TRBV12-3 or TRBV12-4 with TRBJ1-2; weak D call: TRBD1 (5 bases). The CDR3 is made up of 14 amino acids. Trimming cost V 3 bases and J 6 bases, with 14 bases left between them. CDR3 sequence reads: CASSLVREGNGYTF. In nucleotides, the CDR3 is TGTGCCAGCAGTTTGGTACGGGAGGGGAATGGCTACACCTTC.

J is TRBJ1-6 and V is TRBV2, with 10 bases aligning to TRBD1. This CDR3 has 15 residues. Trimming at V came to 5 bases and at J to 10 bases, leaving 8 bases not matched to a gene. From germline, CDR1 is SNHLY and CDR2 FYNNEI. As DNA, the CDR3 is TGTGCCAGCAGTCCGACAGGGGGCGCTATGTCACCCCTCCACTTT. As protein: CASSPTGGAMSPLHF.

The rearrangement joins TRBV29-1 to TRBJ1-1, with D maybe TRBD1 (5 bases). Germline lookup yields CDR1 SQVTM and CDR2 ANQGSEA. V dropped 6 bases and J dropped 10 bases, with 9 bases sitting between them. The CDR3 has 9 residues. The chain's CDR3 is CSVGAAAFF. CDR3 sequence (DNA): TGCAGCGTCGGGGCGGCAGCTTTCTTT.

This clonotype was found many times. The genes are TRBV16 and TRBJ1-2; TRBD1 might be the D (5 bases). The germline CDR1 and CDR2 sequences are KGHSY and FQNENV. There are 12 residues in the CDR3. Trimming took 2 bases from V and 8 from J, leaving 9 bases between them. CDR3 nucleotides: TGTGCCAGCAGCCAAAGGGGAGACGGCTACACCTTC. This codes for CASSQRGDGYTF.

This clonotype was seen ten or more times. This rearrangement joins TRBV29-1 to TRBJ2-2; perhaps D is TRBD1 or TRBD2 (5 bases each). The V gene's germline CDR1 is SQVTM and CDR2 ANQGSEA. V dropped 3 bases and J dropped 2 bases, with 10 bases sitting between them. The CDR3 is 14 residues long. The CDR3 loop is CSVDLGVNTGELFF. The CDR3 coding sequence is TGCAGCGTTGATCTGGGGGTAAACACCGGGGAGCTGTTTTTT.

The gene calls are TRBV19 and TRBJ1-1, with D perhaps matching TRBD1 (5 bases). V shed 5 bases and J shed 0 bases, with 13 bases lying between them. CDR3 length: 15 amino acids. Germline assignment: CDR1 LNHDA and CDR2 SQIVND (reference sequence). The CDR3 is CASSANQGMNTEAFF. CDR3 coding DNA: TGTGCCAGTAGTGCAAACCAGGGTATGAACACTGAAGCTTTCTTT.

As concerns this clonotype: Possible read error: a much larger clone is one base away. The V call is TRBV7-9, the J call TRBJ2-7; no clear D gene. CDR1 and CDR2 from the germline V gene are SEHNR and FQNEAQ (reference sequence). There are 14 residues in the CDR3. CDR3 residues: CASSSLTGSYGQYF. For the CDR3, the DNA is TGTGCCAGCAGCTCCTTGACTGGCTCCTACGGGCAGTACTTC.

The chain links TRBV4-1 to TRBJ1-2; D is uncertain. This CDR3 region has 13 residues. Germline V CDR1 and CDR2: MGHRA, YSYEKL. The germline V and J ends were trimmed by 4 bases and 6 bases, with 12 bases remaining between them. This CDR3 reads CASSLSDGDGYTF. DNA for the CDR3: TGCGCCAGCAGCCTCAGCGACGGAGATGGCTACACCTTC.

This clonotype was found a few times. The chain recombines TRBV4-1 with TRBJ2-7; TRBD2 matches at 7 bases. V trimming: 0 bases; J trimming: 7 bases; junction bases outside the gene matches: 6. Germline V gives CDR1 MGHRA, CDR2 YSYEKL. The CDR3 contains 14 residues. CDR3 residues: CASSQDQGRDEQYF. In DNA, the CDR3 is TGCGCCAGCAGCCAAGATCAAGGGAGGGATGAGCAGTACTTC.

Notes on this clonotype: A read error may explain this, as a much larger clone is one base away. V is TRBV12-3 or TRBV12-4 and J is TRBJ1-1; tentatively, D is TRBD1 (5 bases). The CDR3 consists of 14 residues. The chain's CDR3 is CANSFSGVGTEAFF. Written as DNA, the CDR3 is TGTGCCAACAGTTTCTCGGGGGTGGGGACTGAAGCTTTCTTT.

This clonotype has ten or more counts. The chain couples TRBV20-1 to TRBJ2-5; 7 nucleotides align to TRBD1. Germline values: CDR1 DFQATT, CDR2 SNEGSKA (reference sequence). Losses at the gene ends were 5 bases for V and 0 bases for J; bases not matched to a gene: 3. The CDR3 is made up of 13 amino acids. CDR3 coding DNA: TGCAGTGCTGAGCAGGGGGACCAAGAGACCCAGTACTTC. It encodes CSAEQGDQETQYF.

The gene calls are TRBV29-1 and TRBJ2-5, with D maybe TRBD2 (5 bases). The CDR3 loop spans 12 amino acids. V dropped 4 bases and J dropped 8 bases, with 14 bases sitting between them. Germline V gene lookup returns CDR1 SQVTM and CDR2 ANQGSEA. This CDR3 is CSVGELERTQYF. Written as DNA, the CDR3 is TGCAGCGTTGGGGAGCTAGAACGTACCCAGTACTTC.

This chain connects TRBV7-2 to TRBJ2-3, with D maybe TRBD1 (5 bases). The CDR3 spans 14 residues. CDR1 is SGHTA, CDR2 FQGNSA, per germline. V was pared by 3 bases and J by 4 bases, with 11 bases between. The CDR3 loop is CASSFQGSADTQYF. CDR3 DNA sequence: TGTGCCAGCAGCTTCCAGGGCAGTGCAGATACGCAGTATTTT. Supplemented by reference TRBV7-2 and TRBJ2-3, the full variable domain reads GAGVSQSPSNKVTEKGKDVELRCDPISGHTALYWYRQSLGQGLEFLIYFQGNSAPDKSGLPSDRFSAERTGGSVSTLTIQRTQQEDSAVYLCASSFQGSADTQYFGPGTRLTVL.

The chain has TRBV7-8 and TRBJ1-1, with unresolved D. The CDR3 totals 13 residues. CDR1 SGHVS and CDR2 FQNEAQ come from the germline V gene. With 2 bases removed from V and 7 bases from J, the gap between germline ends came to 11 bases. The DNA of the CDR3 is TGTGCCAGCAGCTTACCCCTTCCCGGTGAAGCTTTCTTT. It is translated as CASSLPLPGEAFF.

This clonotype was seen only a few times. V and J are TRBV5-8 and TRBJ2-7; D gene ambiguous. Germline CDR1 and CDR2: SGHTS and YDEGEE. Deletions cut 6 bases from V and 3 bases from J, with 16 bases between. The CDR3 runs to 14 residues. CDR3 DNA sequence: TGTGCCAGCACCTCCGGTGGCTCTTACTACGAGCAGTACTTC. It specifies CASTSGGSYYEQYF.

This clonotype was observed many times. V and J are TRBV15 and TRBJ1-3; TRBD1 matches at 8 bases. The V gene's germline CDR1 is LNHNV and CDR2 YYDKDF (reference sequence). The CDR3 is 15 residues long. J gave up 4 bases and V 4 bases, and 6 bases lay outside the gene matches. CDR3 in amino acids: CATSTMTGEGNTIYF. The CDR3 DNA sequence: TGTGCCACCAGCACAATGACAGGGGAAGGAAACACCATATATTTT.